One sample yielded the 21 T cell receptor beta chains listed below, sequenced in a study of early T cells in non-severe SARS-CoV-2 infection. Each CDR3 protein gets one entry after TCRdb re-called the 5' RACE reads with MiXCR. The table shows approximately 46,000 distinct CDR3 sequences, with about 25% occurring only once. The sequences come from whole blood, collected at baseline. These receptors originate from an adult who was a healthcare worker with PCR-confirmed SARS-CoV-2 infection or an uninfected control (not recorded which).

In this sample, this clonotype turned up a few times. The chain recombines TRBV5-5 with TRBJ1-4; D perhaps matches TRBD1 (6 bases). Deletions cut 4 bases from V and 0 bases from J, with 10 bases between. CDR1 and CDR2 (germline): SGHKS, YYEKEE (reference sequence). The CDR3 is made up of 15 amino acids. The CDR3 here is CASSKDSATNEKLFF. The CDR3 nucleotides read TGTGCCAGCAGCAAGGACAGTGCAACTAATGAAAAACTGTTTTTT.

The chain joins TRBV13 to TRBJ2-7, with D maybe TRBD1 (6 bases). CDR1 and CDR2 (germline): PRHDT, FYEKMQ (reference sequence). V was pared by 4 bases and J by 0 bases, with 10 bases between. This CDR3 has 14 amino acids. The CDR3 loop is CASSSRTVSYEQYF. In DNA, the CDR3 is TGTGCCAGCAGCTCCCGGACAGTCTCCTACGAGCAGTACTTC.

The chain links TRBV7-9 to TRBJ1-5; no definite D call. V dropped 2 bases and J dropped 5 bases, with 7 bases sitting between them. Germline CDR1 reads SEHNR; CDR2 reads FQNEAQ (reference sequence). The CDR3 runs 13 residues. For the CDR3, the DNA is TGTGCCAGCAGCTTAAGTCAGCATCAGCCCCAGCATTTT. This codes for CASSLSQHQPQHF.

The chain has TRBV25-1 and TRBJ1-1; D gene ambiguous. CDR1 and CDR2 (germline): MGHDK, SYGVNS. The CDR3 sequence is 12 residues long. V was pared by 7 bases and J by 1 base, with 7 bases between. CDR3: CASKLGNTEAFF. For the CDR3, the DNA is TGTGCCAGCAAGTTAGGGAACACTGAAGCTTTCTTT.

The CDR3 nucleotides are TGTGCCAACCGGGACAGGGGGAACGGGGAGCTGTTTTTT. It translates to CANRDRGNGELFF. V gene TRBV10-3 combines with J gene TRBJ2-2; 11 bases map to TRBD1. V lost 10 bases, J lost 7 bases, and 5 bases stayed unmatched. In germline, CDR1 is ENHRY, CDR2 SYGVKD. The length of the CDR3 is 13 residues.

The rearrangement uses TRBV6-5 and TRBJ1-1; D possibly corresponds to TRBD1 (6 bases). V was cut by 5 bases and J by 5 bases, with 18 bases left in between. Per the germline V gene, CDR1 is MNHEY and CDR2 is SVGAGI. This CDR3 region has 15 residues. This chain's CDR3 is CASSRQASPGTEAFF. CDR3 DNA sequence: TGTGCCAGCAGTCGACAGGCCTCGCCGGGGACTGAAGCTTTCTTT.

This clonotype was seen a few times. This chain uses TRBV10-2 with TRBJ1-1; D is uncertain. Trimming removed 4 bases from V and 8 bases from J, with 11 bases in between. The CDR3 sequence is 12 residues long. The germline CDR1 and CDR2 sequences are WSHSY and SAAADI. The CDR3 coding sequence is TGCGCCAGCAGTGCGGAGGGAGGGGAAGCTTTCTTT. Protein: CASSAEGGEAFF.

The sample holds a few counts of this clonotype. CDR3 DNA: TGTGCCAGTAGACAGAGGGAAGACGGCACAGATACGCAGTATTTT. It translates to CASRQREDGTDTQYF. The V call is TRBV19, the J call TRBJ2-3, with D possibly TRBD2 on 5 matching bases. Germline loops: CDR1 LNHDA, CDR2 SQIVND (reference sequence). This CDR3 has 15 residues. V lost 6 bases, J lost 1 base, and 14 bases lay in between.

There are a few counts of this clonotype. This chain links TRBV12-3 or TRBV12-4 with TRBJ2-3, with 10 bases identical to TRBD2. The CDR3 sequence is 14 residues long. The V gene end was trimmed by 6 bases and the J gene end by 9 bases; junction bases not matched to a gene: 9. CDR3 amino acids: CASSKSGGALTQYF. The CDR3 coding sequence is TGTGCCAGCAGCAAGAGCGGGGGGGCCCTAACGCAGTATTTT.

DNA of the CDR3: TGCAGCGCTGAGGGGTTGGCAGGGCGGACTGAAGCTTTCTTT. Its protein is CSAEGLAGRTEAFF. J is TRBJ1-1 and V is TRBV29-1; TRBD1 is a possible D gene (5 bases). Germline-derived CDR1 and CDR2 are SQVTM and ANQGSEA. The CDR3 is made up of 14 amino acids. Deletions cut 7 bases from V and 5 bases from J, with 20 bases between.

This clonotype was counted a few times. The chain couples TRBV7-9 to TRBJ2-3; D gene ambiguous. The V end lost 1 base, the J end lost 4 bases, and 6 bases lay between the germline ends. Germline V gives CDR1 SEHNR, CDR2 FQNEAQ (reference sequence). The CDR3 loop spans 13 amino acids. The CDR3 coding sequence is TGTGCCAGCAGCTTAGTCGGATCAGATACGCAGTATTTT. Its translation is CASSLVGSDTQYF.

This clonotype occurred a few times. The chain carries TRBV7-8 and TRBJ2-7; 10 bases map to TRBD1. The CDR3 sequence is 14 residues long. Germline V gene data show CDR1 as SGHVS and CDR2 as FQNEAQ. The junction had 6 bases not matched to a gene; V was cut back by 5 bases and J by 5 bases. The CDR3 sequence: CASSLGQGGNEQYF. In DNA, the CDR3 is TGTGCCAGCAGCCTAGGACAGGGGGGGAACGAGCAGTACTTC.

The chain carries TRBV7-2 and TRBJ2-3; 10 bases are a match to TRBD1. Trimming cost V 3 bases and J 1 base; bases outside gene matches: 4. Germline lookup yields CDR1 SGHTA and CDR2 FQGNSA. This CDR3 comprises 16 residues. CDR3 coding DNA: TGTGCCAGCAGCTTGACAGGGGGCGCGGGCACAGATACGCAGTATTTT. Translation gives CASSLTGGAGTDTQYF.

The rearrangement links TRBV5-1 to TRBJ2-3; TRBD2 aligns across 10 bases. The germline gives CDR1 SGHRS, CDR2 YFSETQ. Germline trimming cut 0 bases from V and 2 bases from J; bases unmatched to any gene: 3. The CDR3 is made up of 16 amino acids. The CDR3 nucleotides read TGCGCCAGCAGCTTGGGGCTAGCGGGGGACACAGATACGCAGTATTTT. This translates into CASSLGLAGDTDTQYF.

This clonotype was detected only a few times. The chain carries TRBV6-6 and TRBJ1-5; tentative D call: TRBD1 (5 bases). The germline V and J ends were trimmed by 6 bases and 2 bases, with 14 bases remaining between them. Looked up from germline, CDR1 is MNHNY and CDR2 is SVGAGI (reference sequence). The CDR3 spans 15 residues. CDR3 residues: CASRQGTFGNQPQHF. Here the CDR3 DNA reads TGTGCCAGCAGGCAGGGTACATTCGGCAATCAGCCCCAGCATTTT.

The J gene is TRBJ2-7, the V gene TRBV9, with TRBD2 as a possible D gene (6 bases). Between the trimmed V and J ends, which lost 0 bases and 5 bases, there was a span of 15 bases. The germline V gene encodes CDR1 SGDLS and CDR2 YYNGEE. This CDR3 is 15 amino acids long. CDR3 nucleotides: TGTGCCAGCAGCGTAGAAGGACGCGGGGTCAACGAGCAGTACTTC. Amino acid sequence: CASSVEGRGVNEQYF. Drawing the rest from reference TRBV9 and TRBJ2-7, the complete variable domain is DSGVTQTPKHLITATGQRVTLRCSPRSGDLSVYWYQQSLDQGLQFLIQYYNGEERAKGNILERFSAQQFPDLHSELNLSSLELGDSALYFCASSVEGRGVNEQYFGPGTRLTVT.

This chain's CDR3 is CASSYGQADTQYF. Here the CDR3 DNA reads TGTGCCAGCAGTTACGGGCAGGCAGATACGCAGTATTTT. This chain joins TRBV6-5 and TRBJ2-3; D not certain. Germline V lookup: CDR1 MNHEY, CDR2 SVGAGI. With 2 bases removed from V and 4 bases from J, the gap between germline ends came to 7 bases. CDR3 length: 13 amino acids.

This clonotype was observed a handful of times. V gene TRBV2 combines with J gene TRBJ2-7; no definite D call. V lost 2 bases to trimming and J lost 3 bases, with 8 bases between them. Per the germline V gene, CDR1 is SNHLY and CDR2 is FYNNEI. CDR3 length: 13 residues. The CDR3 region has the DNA TGTGCCAGCAGTGAACCACTCAGCTACGAGCAGTACTTC. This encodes CASSEPLSYEQYF.

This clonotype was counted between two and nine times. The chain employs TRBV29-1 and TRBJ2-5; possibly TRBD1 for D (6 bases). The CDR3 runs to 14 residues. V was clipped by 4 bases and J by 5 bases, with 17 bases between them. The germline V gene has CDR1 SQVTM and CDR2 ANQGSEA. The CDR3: CSVVSPRGEETQYF. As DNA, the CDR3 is TGCAGCGTTGTATCTCCCAGGGGCGAGGAGACCCAGTACTTC.

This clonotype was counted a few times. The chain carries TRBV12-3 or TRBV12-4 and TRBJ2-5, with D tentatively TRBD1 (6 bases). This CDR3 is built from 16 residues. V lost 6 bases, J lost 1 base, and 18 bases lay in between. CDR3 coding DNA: TGTGCCAGCAGCCCTTCTTCGACAGGCCCCCAAGAGACCCAGTACTTC. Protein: CASSPSSTGPQETQYF.

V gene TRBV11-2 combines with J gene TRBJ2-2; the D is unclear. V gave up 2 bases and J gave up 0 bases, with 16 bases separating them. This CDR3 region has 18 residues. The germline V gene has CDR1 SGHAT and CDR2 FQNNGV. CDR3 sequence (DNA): TGTGCCAGCAGCTTAACGGGCAGGCAGACGACGAACACCGGGGAGCTGTTTTTT. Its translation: CASSLTGRQTTNTGELFF. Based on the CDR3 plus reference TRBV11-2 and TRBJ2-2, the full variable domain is EAGVAQSPRYKIIEKRQSVAFWCNPISGHATLYWYQQILGQGPKLLIQFQNNGVVDDSQLPKDRFSAERLKGVDSTLKIQPAKLEDSAVYLCASSLTGRQTTNTGELFFGEGSRLTVL.